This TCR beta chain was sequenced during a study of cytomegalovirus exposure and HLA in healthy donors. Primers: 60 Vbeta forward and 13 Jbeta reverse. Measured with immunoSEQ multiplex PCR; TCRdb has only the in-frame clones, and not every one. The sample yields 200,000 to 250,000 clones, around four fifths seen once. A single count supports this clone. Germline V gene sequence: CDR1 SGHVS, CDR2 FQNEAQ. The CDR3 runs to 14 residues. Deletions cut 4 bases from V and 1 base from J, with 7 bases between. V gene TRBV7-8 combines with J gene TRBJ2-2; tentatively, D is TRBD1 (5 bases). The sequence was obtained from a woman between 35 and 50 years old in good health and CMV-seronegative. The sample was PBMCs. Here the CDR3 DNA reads TGTGCCAGCAGCTCAGGACAGAACACCGGGGAGCTGTTTTTT. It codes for CASSSGQNTGELFF. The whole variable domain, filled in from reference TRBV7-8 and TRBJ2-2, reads GAGVSQSPRYKVAKRGQDVALRCDPISGHVSLFWYQQALGQGPEFLTYFQNEAQLDKSGLPSDRFFAERPEGSVSTLKIQRTQQEDSAVYLCASSSGQNTGELFFGEGSRLTVL.